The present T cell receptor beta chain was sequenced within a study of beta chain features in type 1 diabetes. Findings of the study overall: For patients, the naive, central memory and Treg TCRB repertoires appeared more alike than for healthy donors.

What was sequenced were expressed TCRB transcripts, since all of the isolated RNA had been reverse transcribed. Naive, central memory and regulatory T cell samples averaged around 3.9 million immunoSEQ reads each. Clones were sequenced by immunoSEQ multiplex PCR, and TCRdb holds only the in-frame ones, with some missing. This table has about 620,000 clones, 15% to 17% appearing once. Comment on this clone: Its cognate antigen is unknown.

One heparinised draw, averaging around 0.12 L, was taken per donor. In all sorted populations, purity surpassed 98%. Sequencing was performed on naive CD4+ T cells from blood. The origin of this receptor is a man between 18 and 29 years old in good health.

The CDR3 region has the DNA TGTGCCAGCAGCCTAATACTAGCGGCCACAGATACGCAGTATTTT. This encodes CASSLILAATDTQYF. V usage is TRBV6-1 and J usage is TRBJ2-3, with TRBD2 matching 8 bases. Unmatched junction bases numbered 7, after V lost 6 bases and J lost 2 bases. Looked up from germline, CDR1 is MNHNS and CDR2 is SASEGT. This CDR3 spans 15 amino acids.